The 25 T cell receptor beta chains listed next were all sequenced from one sample in a study of control samples from healthy donors and cancer patients (dated by TCRdb to the early 2020s). Receptor libraries were prepared by the immunoSEQ multiplex PCR assay. The source is immuneACCESS, and TCRdb retained only in-frame sequences with V and J called. Part of the clones is not carried over; for the studies checked, unresolved V genes explain less than half of this, and the remainder is unexplained. This sample has tens of thousands of clones in its table, and 85% to 95% of those were observed once. The biggest ten clones account for approximately 1.5% of the sample. Sequenced: blood. These receptors all stem from a woman aged 25 to 39 in good health.

J is TRBJ2-6 and V is TRBV19; D may match TRBD1 or TRBD2 (7 bases each). The CDR3 runs 16 residues. CDR1 and CDR2 from the germline V gene are LNHDA and SQIVND (reference sequence). Deletions cut 7 bases from V and 0 bases from J, with 13 bases between. The CDR3 region is CASMGRGLSGANVLTF. CDR3 in DNA: TGTGCCAGTATGGGGAGGGGGCTCTCTGGGGCCAACGTCCTGACTTTC.

The chain recombines TRBV24-1 with TRBJ1-1; no clear D. CDR1 is KGHDR and CDR2 is SFDVKD in the germline V gene. The CDR3 covers 13 residues. V gave up 7 bases and J gave up 0 bases, with 8 bases separating them. For the CDR3, the DNA is TGTGCCACCAGGGACGGAGTGAACACTGAAGCTTTCTTT. As protein: CATRDGVNTEAFF.

The chain is built from TRBV6-2 or TRBV6-3 and TRBJ1-1; possible D gene TRBD1, 5 bases. From germline, CDR1 is MNHEY and CDR2 SVGEGT. The CDR3 has 14 amino acids. V gave up 5 bases and J gave up 7 bases, with 17 bases separating them. The CDR3 region is CASSPGTSVGEAFF. The CDR3 DNA follows: TGTGCCAGCAGTCCCGGGACCTCTGTCGGTGAAGCTTTCTTT.

DNA for the CDR3: TGTGCCAGCAGTTCAGCAACCTACGAGCAGTACTTC. Translation gives CASSSATYEQYF. V is TRBV6-1 and J is TRBJ2-7; D unclear. CDR3 length: 12 residues. CDR1 is MNHNS, CDR2 SASEGT, per germline. V dropped 5 bases and J dropped 2 bases, with 7 bases sitting between them.

This chain joins TRBV7-9 and TRBJ2-7, with 9 bases identical to TRBD1. CDR3 size: 14 residues. CDR1 and CDR2 (germline): SEHNR, FQNEAQ (reference sequence). V shed 5 bases, J shed 6 bases, and the junction held 8 bases outside the gene matches. The CDR3 coding sequence is TGTGCCAGCAGCCTTTCCACAGGGGGCGGCGAGCAGTACTTC. This sequence encodes CASSLSTGGGEQYF.

Only one count was recorded for this clone. This sequence joins TRBV12-5 and TRBJ2-1; 9 bases match TRBD1. The CDR3 has 15 residues. Germline V gene lookup returns CDR1 LGHNT and CDR2 FRNRAP. V dropped 2 bases and J dropped 7; count of bases not matched to a gene: 6. CDR3 amino acids: CASGLRPGTGNEQFF. The CDR3 region has the DNA TGTGCTAGTGGTTTGCGACCCGGGACAGGGAATGAGCAGTTCTTC.

CDR3 sequence (DNA): TGTGCCAGCAGTCTACAACAAGGGGGCACTGAAGCTTTCTTT. Its protein is CASSLQQGGTEAFF. The genes are TRBV6-1 and TRBJ1-1; perhaps TRBD1 as D (6 bases). Germline values: CDR1 MNHNS, CDR2 SASEGT. This CDR3 is 14 amino acids long. The germline V and J ends were trimmed by 5 bases and 4 bases, with 14 bases remaining between them.

The gene calls are TRBV24-1 and TRBJ2-7, with 9 bases identical to TRBD2. CDR1 is KGHDR and CDR2 is SFDVKD in the germline V gene. CDR3 length equals 14 residues. Trimming at V came to 7 bases and at J to 3 bases, leaving 6 bases not matched to a gene. The CDR3 nucleotides read TGTGCCACCAGCAGGGGCGGGGGGGTCTACGAGCAGTACTTC. Protein product: CATSRGGGVYEQYF.

The CDR3 reads CASSRGQGEYGYTF. As DNA, the CDR3 is TGTGCCAGCAGCCGGGGACAGGGCGAATATGGCTACACCTTC. The chain joins TRBV5-6 to TRBJ1-2; 9 bases are a match to TRBD1. CDR1 is SGHDT and CDR2 is YYEEEE in the germline V gene. The CDR3 contains 14 residues. V lost 4 bases to trimming and J lost 5 bases; unmatched junction nucleotides: 6.

This chain uses TRBV11-3 with TRBJ2-3; no firm D call. The CDR3 spans 13 residues. Trimming shortened V by 1 base and J by 8 bases, and 10 bases separated the two germline ends. Germline loops: CDR1 SGHNT, CDR2 YENEEA. The CDR3 is CASSLGPSGTQYF. CDR3 nucleotides: TGTGCCAGCAGCTTAGGGCCCTCGGGTACGCAGTATTTT. Based on the CDR3 plus reference TRBV11-3 and TRBJ2-3, the full variable domain is EAGVVQSPRYKIIEKKQPVAFWCNPISGHNTLYWYLQNLGQGPELLIRYENEEAVDDSQLPKDRFSAERLKGVDSTLKIQPAELGDSAVYLCASSLGPSGTQYFGPGTRLTVL.

This clone appeared once. The chain is built from TRBV2 and TRBJ2-2; no clear D. Germline V gene data show CDR1 as SNHLY and CDR2 as FYNNEI. Trimming removed 2 bases at V and 1 base at J, with 8 bases between. This CDR3 region has 15 residues. The CDR3 nucleotides are TGTGCCAGCAGTGAACGCAGGAAGAACACCGGGGAGCTGTTTTTT. As protein: CASSERRKNTGELFF.

This clone ranks as medium-sized. The CDR3 DNA reads TGTGCCAGCAGCTTGGGGGACAGGGAATCTTCACCCCTCCACTTT. Translation gives CASSLGDRESSPLHF. The chain recombines TRBV5-4 with TRBJ1-6; 9 positions match TRBD1. CDR1 is SGHNT, CDR2 YYREEE, per germline (reference sequence). V lost 0 bases, J lost 9 bases, and 4 bases stayed unmatched. CDR3 length: 15 amino acids.

J is TRBJ2-2 and V is TRBV10-2; D tentatively reads TRBD1 or TRBD2 (5 bases each). The germline V gene has CDR1 WSHSY and CDR2 SAAADI. This CDR3 has 15 amino acids. Trimming shortened V by 6 bases and J by 5 bases, and 16 bases separated the two germline ends. The CDR3 nucleotides are TGCGCCAGCAGGGCGCCAGGGTGGGGGACCGGGGAGCTGTTTTTT. Protein sequence: CASRAPGWGTGELFF.

The J gene is TRBJ1-1, the V gene TRBV5-1; no reliable D call. Germline CDR1 SGHRS, CDR2 YFSETQ. The CDR3 length is 12 residues. The V end was cut by 1 base, the J end by 6 bases, with 7 bases between. The CDR3 region has the DNA TGCGCCAGCAGCTTGCCTTCGCCTGAAGCTTTCTTT. Protein product: CASSLPSPEAFF.

The rearrangement links TRBV19 to TRBJ1-5; D not resolved. Germline values: CDR1 LNHDA, CDR2 SQIVND (reference sequence). The CDR3 covers 13 residues. Trimming removed 4 bases from V and 1 base from J, with 5 bases in between. In DNA, the CDR3 is TGTGCCAGTAGTACAGCGAGCAATCAGCCCCAGCATTTT. Translated: CASSTASNQPQHF.

The chain employs TRBV19 and TRBJ1-1, with TRBD1 as a possible D gene (5 bases). Trimming removed 8 bases at V and 6 bases at J, with 16 bases between. The CDR3 totals 13 residues. Per the germline V gene, CDR1 is LNHDA and CDR2 is SQIVND (reference sequence). The CDR3 protein is CASHTGMVAEAFF. The CDR3 DNA follows: TGTGCCAGTCATACAGGAATGGTGGCTGAAGCTTTCTTT. Supplemented by reference TRBV19 and TRBJ1-1, the full variable domain reads DGGITQSPKYLFRKEGQNVTLSCEQNLNHDAMYWYRQDPGQGLRLIYYSQIVNDFQKGDIAEGYSVSREKKESFPLTVTSAQKNPTAFYLCASHTGMVAEAFFGQGTRLTVV.

The gene calls are TRBV15 and TRBJ2-7; 10 nucleotides agree with TRBD1. V was pared by 1 base and J by 7 bases, with 4 bases of the junction left unmatched. The CDR3 has 14 amino acids. CDR1 LNHNV and CDR2 YYDKDF come from the germline V gene (reference sequence). In DNA, the CDR3 is TGTGCCACCAGCAGAGGACAGGGGGCTGAAGAGCAGTACTTC. Translating it yields CATSRGQGAEEQYF.

V and J are TRBV6-5 and TRBJ1-3, with a weak D call TRBD1 (5 bases). V lost 6 bases and J 4 bases, leaving 16 bases between the germline ends. The germline V gene has CDR1 MNHEY and CDR2 SVGAGI. The CDR3 is made up of 15 amino acids. The DNA for the CDR3 is TGTGCCAGCAGCCTCGGGGGGGACTACGGAAACACCATATATTTT. As protein: CASSLGGDYGNTIYF.

The chain employs TRBV19 and TRBJ1-6; D is uncertain. This CDR3 spans 16 amino acids. Looked up from germline, CDR1 is LNHDA and CDR2 is SQIVND (reference sequence). The V gene lost 3 bases and the J gene lost 8 bases, with 17 bases spanning the gap. Here the CDR3 reads CASSIGRILRDSPLHF. The CDR3 nucleotides are TGTGCCAGTAGTATCGGTCGGATCCTCCGGGATTCACCCCTCCACTTT.

The chain recombines TRBV7-8 with TRBJ1-5, with TRBD1 as a possible D gene (6 bases). The V and J ends lost 2 bases and 0 bases respectively, with 17 bases between them. CDR1 SGHVS and CDR2 FQNEAQ come from the germline V gene. The CDR3 sequence is 18 residues long. CDR3 coding DNA: TGTGCCAGCAGCTTAAAGGGTGGGGGACAATATAGCAATCAGCCCCAGCATTTT. It codes for CASSLKGGGQYSNQPQHF.

This chain uses TRBV7-9 with TRBJ2-1; 7 positions match TRBD1. The CDR3 length is 13 residues. From germline, CDR1 is SEHNR and CDR2 FQNEAQ (reference sequence). V dropped 3 bases and J dropped 7; count of bases not matched to a gene: 3. CDR3: CASSLGQSNEQFF. CDR3 sequence (DNA): TGTGCCAGCAGCTTGGGACAGAGTAATGAGCAGTTCTTC.

V is TRBV9 and J is TRBJ2-5; 7 bases align to TRBD2. The ends lost 0 bases at V and 5 bases at J; junction bases unmatched: 4. Germline V gene data show CDR1 as SGDLS and CDR2 as YYNGEE. The CDR3 consists of 14 residues. The chain's CDR3 is CASSVDDGGETQYF. The CDR3 DNA reads TGTGCCAGCAGCGTAGACGACGGGGGGGAGACCCAGTACTTC.

The CDR3 loop reads CASSVGHLGNEKLFF. CDR3 bases: TGCGCCAGCAGCGTAGGACATTTAGGTAATGAAAAACTGTTTTTT. This chain uses TRBV5-1 with TRBJ1-4; D might be TRBD1 (5 bases). CDR1 SGHRS and CDR2 YFSETQ come from the germline V gene. V lost 4 bases to trimming and J lost 4 bases, with 14 bases between them. The CDR3 has 15 amino acids.

This chain connects TRBV5-6 to TRBJ1-1; D gene unclear. The V gene's germline CDR1 is SGHDT and CDR2 YYEEEE. V lost 0 bases, J lost 5 bases, and 8 bases lay in between. The CDR3 length is 13 residues. The CDR3 loop is CASSLEGGTEAFF. CDR3 DNA sequence: TGTGCCAGCAGCTTGGAGGGAGGTACTGAAGCTTTCTTT.

Only one count was recorded for this clone. This chain joins TRBV3-1 (or the pseudogene TRBV3-2) and TRBJ1-1, with 7 bases identical to TRBD1. From germline, CDR1 is LGHDT and CDR2 YNNKEL (reference sequence). Trimming cost V 4 bases and J 3 bases; bases outside gene matches: 5. This CDR3 contains 14 residues. The CDR3 coding sequence is TGTGCCAGCAGCCCTGATGACAGGGACACTGAAGCTTTCTTT. Translated, it gives CASSPDDRDTEAFF.